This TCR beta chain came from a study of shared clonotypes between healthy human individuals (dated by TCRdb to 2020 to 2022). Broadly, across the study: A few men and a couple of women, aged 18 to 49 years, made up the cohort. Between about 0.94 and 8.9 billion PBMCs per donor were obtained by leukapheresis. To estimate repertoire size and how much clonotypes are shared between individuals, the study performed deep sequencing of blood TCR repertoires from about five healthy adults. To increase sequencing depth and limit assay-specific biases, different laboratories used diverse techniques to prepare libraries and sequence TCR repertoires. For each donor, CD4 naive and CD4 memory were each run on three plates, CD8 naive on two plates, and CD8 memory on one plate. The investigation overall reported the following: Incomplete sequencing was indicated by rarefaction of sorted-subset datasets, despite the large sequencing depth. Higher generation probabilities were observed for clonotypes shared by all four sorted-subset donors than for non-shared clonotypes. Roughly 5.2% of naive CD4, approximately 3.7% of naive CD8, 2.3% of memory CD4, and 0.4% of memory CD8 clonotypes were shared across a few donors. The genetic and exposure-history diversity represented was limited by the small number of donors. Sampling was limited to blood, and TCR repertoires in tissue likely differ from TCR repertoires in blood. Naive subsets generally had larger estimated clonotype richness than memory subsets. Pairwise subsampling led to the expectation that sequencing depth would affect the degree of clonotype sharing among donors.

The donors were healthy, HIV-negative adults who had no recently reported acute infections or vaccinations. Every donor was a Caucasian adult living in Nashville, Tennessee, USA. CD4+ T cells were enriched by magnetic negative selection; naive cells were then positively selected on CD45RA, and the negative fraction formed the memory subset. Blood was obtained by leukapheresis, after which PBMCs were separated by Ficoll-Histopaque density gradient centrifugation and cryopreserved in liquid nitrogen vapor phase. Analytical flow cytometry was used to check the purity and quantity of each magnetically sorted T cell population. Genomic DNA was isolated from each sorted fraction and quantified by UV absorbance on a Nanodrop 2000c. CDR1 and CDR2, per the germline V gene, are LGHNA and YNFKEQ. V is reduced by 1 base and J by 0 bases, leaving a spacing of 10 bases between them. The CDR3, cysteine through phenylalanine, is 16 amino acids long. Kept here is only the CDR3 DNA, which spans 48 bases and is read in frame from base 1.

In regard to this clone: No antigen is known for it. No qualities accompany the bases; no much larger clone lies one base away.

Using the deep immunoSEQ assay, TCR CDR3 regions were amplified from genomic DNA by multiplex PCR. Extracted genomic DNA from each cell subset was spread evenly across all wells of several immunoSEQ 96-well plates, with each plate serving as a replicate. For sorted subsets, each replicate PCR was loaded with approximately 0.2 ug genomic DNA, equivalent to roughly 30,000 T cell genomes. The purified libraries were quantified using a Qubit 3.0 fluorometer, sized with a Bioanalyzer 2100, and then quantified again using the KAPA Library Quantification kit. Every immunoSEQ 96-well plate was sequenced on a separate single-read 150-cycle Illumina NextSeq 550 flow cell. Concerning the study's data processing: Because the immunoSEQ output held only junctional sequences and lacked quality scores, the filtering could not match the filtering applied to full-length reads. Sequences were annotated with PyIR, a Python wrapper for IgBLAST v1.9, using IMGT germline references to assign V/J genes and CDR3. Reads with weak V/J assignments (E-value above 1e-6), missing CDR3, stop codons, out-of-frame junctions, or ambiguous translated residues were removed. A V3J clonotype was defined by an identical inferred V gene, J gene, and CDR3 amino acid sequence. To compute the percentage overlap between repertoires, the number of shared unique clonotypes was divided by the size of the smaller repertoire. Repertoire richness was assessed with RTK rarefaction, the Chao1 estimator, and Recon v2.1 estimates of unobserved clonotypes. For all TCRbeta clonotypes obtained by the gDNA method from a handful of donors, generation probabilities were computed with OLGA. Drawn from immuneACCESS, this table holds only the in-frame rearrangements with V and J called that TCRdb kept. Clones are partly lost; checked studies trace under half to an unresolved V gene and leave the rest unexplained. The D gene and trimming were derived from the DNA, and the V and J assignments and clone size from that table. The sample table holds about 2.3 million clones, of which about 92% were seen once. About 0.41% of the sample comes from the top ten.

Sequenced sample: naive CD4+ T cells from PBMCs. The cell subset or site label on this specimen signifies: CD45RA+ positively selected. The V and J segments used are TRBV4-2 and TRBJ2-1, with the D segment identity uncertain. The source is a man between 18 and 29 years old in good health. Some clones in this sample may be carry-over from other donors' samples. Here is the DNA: TGTGCCAGCAGCCAAGCCGACACGAGCTCCTACAATGAGCAGTTCTTC. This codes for CASSQADTSSYNEQFF.